The source of this T cell receptor (beta chain) is a study of shared clonotypes between healthy human individuals. Whole-study context: Per donor, CD8 memory used one plate, CD8 naive used two, CD4 memory used three and CD4 naive used three.

Germline CDR1 SGHRS, CDR2 YFSETQ. This CDR3 has 16 residues. After removal of 3 bases from V and 5 bases from J, the junction contained 5 bases not matched to a gene. The protocol was immunoSEQ multiplex PCR, while the TCRdb copy is restricted to in-frame clones and leaves out a portion. The sample yields some 2.4 million clones, 90% to 95% seen once. The sample comprised naive CD4+ T cells from PBMCs. As for subset: CD45RA+ positively selected. The source is a man aged 18 to 29 in good health. Some clones in this sample may be carry-over from other donors' samples. J is TRBJ2-3 and V is TRBV5-1, with TRBD2 matching over 14 bases. CDR3 residues: CASSSVTSGRVDTQYF. The DNA of the CDR3 is TGCGCCAGCAGCTCAGTGACTAGCGGGAGGGTAGATACGCAGTATTTT.